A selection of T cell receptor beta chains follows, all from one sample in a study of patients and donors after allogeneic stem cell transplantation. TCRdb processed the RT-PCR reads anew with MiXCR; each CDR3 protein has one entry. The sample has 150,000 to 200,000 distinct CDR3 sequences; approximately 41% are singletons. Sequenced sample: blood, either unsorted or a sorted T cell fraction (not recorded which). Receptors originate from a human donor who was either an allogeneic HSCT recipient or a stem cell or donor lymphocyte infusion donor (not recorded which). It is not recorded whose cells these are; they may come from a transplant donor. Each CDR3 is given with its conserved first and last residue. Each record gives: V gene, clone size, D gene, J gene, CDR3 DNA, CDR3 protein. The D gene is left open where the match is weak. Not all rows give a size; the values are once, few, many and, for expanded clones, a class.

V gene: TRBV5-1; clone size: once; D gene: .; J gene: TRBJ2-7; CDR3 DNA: TGCGCCAGCAGCAATACAGGGAGCGAGCAGTACTTC; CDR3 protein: CASSNTGSEQYF
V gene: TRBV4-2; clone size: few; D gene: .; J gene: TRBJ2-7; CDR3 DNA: TGTGCCAGCAGCCAAGATGTTGCGGATTCCTACGAGCAGTACTTC; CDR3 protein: CASSQDVADSYEQYF
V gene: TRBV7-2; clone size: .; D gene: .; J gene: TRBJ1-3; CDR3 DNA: TGTGCCAGCAGCTTGGGAGTTTCTAGCTCTGGAAACACCATATATTTT; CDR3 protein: CASSLGVSSSGNTIYF
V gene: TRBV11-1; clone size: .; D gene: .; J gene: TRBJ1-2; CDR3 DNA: TGTGCCAGCAGCTCTCGAGTAGGGAGCTATGGCTACACCTTC; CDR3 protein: CASSSRVGSYGYTF
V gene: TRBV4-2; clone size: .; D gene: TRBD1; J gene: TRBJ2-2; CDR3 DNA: TGTGCCAGCAGCCAAGGACAGGGTGGCACCGGGGAGCTGTTTTTT; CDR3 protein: CASSQGQGGTGELFF
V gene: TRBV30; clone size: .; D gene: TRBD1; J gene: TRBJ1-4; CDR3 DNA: TGTGCCTGGAGTCAAAACAGGGGAACTAATGAAAAACTGTTTTTT; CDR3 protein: CAWSQNRGTNEKLFF
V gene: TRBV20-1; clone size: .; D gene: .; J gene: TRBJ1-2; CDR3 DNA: TGCAGTGCTCCATCGACAGAAGACTATGGCTACACCTTC; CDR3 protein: CSAPSTEDYGYTF
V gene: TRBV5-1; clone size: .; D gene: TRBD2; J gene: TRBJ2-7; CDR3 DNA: TGCGCCAGCAGCCCCCGACTAGCCCCGGCCTACGAGCAGTACTTC; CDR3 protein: CASSPRLAPAYEQYF
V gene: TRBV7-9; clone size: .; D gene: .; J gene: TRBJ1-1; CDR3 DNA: TGTGCCAGCAGCTTTGGTCAGGGTGACACTGAAGCTTTCTTT; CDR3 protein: CASSFGQGDTEAFF
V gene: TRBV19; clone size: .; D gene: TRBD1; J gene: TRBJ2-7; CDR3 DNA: TGTGCCAGTAGCTTTATCGGGACAGGTTACGAGCAGTACTTC; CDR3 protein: CASSFIGTGYEQYF
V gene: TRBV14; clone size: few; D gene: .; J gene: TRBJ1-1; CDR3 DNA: TGTGCCAGCAGCCTAGGGAGTAGGGCTGAAGCTTTCTTT; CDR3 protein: CASSLGSRAEAFF
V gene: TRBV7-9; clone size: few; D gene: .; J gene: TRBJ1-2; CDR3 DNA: TGTGCCAGCAGCTTATCAGATCTCTATGGCTACACCTTC; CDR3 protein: CASSLSDLYGYTF
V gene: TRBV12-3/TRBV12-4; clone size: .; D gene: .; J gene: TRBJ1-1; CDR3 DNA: TGTGCCAGCAGTTTAGCGATAACAGTAAACACTGAAGCTTTCTTT; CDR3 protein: CASSLAITVNTEAFF
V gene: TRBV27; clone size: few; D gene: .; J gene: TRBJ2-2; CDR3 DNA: TGTGCCAGCAGTTTAGACAGCCCATCCGGGGAGCTGTTTTTT; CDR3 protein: CASSLDSPSGELFF
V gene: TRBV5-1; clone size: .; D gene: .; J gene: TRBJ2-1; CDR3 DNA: TGCGCCAGCAGCTTGGAGGGGACTTCCAACAATGAGCAGTTCTTC; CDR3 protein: CASSLEGTSNNEQFF
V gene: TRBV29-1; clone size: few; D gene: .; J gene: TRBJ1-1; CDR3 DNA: TGCAGCGTTGGTTACAACACTGAAGCTTTCTTT; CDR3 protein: CSVGYNTEAFF
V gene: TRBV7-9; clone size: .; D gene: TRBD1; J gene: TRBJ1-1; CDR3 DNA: TGTGCCAGCAGACCCACCACAGGGGGCACTGAAGCTTTCTTT; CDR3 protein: CASRPTTGGTEAFF
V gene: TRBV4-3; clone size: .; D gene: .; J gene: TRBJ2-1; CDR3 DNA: TGCGCCAGCAGCCGGTTCCAGGGTAATGAGCAGTTCTTC; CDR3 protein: CASSRFQGNEQFF
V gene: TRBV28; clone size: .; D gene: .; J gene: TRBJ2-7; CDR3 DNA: TGTGCCAGCAGTTTAAATGCGGCCTACGAGCAGTACTTC; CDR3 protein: CASSLNAAYEQYF
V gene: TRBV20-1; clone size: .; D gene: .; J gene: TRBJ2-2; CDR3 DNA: TGCAGTGCCCGGGGACTTAACACCGGGGAGCTGTTTTTT; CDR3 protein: CSARGLNTGELFF
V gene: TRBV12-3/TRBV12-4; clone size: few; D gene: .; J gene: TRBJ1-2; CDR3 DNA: TGTGCCAGCAGCGCCAGGGCCTATGGCTACACCTTC; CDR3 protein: CASSARAYGYTF
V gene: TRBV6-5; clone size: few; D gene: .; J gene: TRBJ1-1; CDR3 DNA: TGTGCCAGCAGTTACTCGACAGGTCAGAACACTGAAGCTTTCTTT; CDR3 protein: CASSYSTGQNTEAFF
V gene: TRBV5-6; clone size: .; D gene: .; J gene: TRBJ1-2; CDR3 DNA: TGTGCCAGCAGCTCAAACAGGGAAAGGAACTATGGCTACACCTTC; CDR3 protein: CASSSNRERNYGYTF
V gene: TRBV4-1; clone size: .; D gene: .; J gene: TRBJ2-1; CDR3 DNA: TGCGCCAGCAGCCAAGTTCCTAGCGAGAGAAATGAGCAGTTCTTC; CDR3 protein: CASSQVPSERNEQFF
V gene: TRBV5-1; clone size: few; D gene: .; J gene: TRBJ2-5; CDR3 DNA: TGCGCCAGCAGCTTGGGGGGGAAAGAGACCCAGTACTTC; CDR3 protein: CASSLGGKETQYF
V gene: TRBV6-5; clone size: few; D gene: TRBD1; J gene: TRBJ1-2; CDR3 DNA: TGTGCCAGCAGAACAACAGGGGGCTATGGCTACACCTTC; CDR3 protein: CASRTTGGYGYTF
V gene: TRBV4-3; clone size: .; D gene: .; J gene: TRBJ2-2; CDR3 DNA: TGCGCCAGCAGCCCGGTGACGGCGACTGTCACCGGGGAGCTGTTTTTT; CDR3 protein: CASSPVTATVTGELFF
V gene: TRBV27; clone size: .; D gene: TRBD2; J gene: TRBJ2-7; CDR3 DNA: TGTGCCAGCAGTTTATATGAACCCGGGACTAGCGGGAGCTACGAGCAGTACTTC; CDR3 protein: CASSLYEPGTSGSYEQYF
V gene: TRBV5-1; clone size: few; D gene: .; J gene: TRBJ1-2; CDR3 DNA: TGCGCCAGCAGCCCCGACGGCGGCGGGTCTGACACCTTC; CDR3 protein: CASSPDGGGSDTF
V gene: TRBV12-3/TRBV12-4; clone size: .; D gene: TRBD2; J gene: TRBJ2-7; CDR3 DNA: TGTGCCAGCAGACTTAGCGGGAGGGCGAGCGAGCAGTACTTC; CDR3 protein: CASRLSGRASEQYF
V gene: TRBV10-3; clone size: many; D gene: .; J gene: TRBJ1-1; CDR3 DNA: TGTGCCATCAGCCGGGACATTTCCATGAACACTGAAGCTTTCTTT; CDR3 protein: CAISRDISMNTEAFF
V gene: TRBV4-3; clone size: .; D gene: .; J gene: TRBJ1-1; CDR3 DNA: TGCGCCAGCAGTCCGGGACGGGCGAACACTGAAGCTTTCTTT; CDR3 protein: CASSPGRANTEAFF
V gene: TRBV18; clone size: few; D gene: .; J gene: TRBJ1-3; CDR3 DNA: TGTGCCAGCTCACCTCACAGTTTTAGCACCATATATTTT; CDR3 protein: CASSPHSFSTIYF